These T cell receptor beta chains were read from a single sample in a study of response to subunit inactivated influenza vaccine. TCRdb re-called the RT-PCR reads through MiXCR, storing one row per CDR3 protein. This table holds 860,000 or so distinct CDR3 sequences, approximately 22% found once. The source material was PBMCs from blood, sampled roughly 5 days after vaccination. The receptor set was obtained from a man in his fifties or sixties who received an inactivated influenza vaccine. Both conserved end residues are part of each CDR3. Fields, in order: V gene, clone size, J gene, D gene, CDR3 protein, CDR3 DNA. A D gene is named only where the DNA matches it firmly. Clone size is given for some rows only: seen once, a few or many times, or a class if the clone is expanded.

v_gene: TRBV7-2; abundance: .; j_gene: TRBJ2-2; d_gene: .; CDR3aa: CASSLGSGRDFSGELFF; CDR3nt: TGTGCCAGCAGCTTAGGATCAGGCAGGGACTTTTCCGGGGAGCTGTTTTTT
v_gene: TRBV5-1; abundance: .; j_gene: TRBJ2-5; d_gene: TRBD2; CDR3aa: CASSQGTRSGETQYF; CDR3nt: TGCGCCAGCAGCCAAGGGACTAGATCGGGAGAGACCCAGTACTTC
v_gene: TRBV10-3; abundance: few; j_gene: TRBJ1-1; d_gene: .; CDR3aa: CAMRDDAETEAFF; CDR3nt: TGTGCCATGAGAGACGATGCGGAGACTGAAGCTTTCTTT
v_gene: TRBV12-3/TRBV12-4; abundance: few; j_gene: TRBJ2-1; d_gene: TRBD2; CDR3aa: CASSLVGTSGKARQFF; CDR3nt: TGTGCCAGCAGTTTAGTTGGGACTAGCGGGAAGGCGAGGCAGTTCTTC
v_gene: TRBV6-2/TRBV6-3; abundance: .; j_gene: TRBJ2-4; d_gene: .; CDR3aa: CASLRGGIQYF; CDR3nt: TGTGCCAGCCTACGAGGGGGAATTCAGTACTTC
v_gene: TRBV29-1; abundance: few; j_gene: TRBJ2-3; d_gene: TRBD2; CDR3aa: CSVDLLAGVTDTQYF; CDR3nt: TGCAGCGTTGATCTGCTAGCGGGGGTCACAGATACGCAGTATTTT
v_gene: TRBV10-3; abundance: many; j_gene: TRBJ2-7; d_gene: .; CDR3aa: CAISGPSGTVYEQYF; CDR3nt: TGTGCCATCAGTGGCCCGTCCGGAACCGTCTACGAGCAGTACTTC
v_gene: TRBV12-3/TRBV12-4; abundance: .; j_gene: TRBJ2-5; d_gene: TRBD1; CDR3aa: CASRQGVGETQYF; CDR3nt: TGTGCCAGCAGACAGGGGGTCGGGGAGACCCAGTACTTC
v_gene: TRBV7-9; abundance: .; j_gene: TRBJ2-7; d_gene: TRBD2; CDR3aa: CASSEAGGPKYEQYF; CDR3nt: TGTGCCAGCAGCGAAGCGGGAGGGCCGAAGTACGAGCAGTACTTC
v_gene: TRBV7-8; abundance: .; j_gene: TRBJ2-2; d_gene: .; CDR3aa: CASSDTAGGTGELFF; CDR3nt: TGTGCCAGCAGCGACACAGCGGGTGGCACCGGGGAGCTGTTTTTT
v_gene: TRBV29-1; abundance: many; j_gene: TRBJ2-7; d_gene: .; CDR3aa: CSVEDQSGAYEQYF; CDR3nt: TGCAGCGTTGAAGATCAAAGTGGGGCCTACGAGCAGTACTTC
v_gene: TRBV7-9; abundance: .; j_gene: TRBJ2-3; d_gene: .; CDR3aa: CASSLSPSTDTQYF; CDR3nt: TGTGCCAGCAGCTTATCCCCAAGCACAGATACGCAGTATTTT
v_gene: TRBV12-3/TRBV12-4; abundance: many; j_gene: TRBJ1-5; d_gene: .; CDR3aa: CASNTMGGTDQPQHF; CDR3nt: TGTGCCAGCAACACGATGGGGGGGACGGATCAGCCCCAGCATTTT
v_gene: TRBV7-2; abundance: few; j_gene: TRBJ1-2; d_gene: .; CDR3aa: CASSLRFDGYTF; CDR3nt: TGTGCCAGCAGCTTAAGGTTTGATGGCTACACCTTC
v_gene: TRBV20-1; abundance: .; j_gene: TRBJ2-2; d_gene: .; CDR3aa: CCARDARAGPNTGELFF; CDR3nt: TGCTGTGCTAGAGACGCCCGAGCAGGGCCGAACACCGGGGAGCTGTTTTTT
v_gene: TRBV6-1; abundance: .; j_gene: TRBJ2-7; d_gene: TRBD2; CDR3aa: CASSTSSTSWYEQYF; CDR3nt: TGTGCCAGCAGCACCTCCTCGACTAGCTGGTACGAGCAGTACTTC
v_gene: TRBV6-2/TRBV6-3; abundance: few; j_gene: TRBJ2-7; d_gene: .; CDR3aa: CASSYLLDPTYEQYF; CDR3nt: TGTGCCAGCAGTTACTTGTTGGACCCTACCTACGAGCAGTACTTC
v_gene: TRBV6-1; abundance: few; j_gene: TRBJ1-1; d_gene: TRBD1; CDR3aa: CASSRSGTGNTEAFF; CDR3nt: TGTGCCAGCAGTCGATCCGGGACAGGGAACACTGAAGCTTTCTTT
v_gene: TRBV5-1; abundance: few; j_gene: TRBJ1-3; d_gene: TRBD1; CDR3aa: CASSLPGQDSGNTIYF; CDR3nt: TGCGCCAGCAGCTTACCGGGACAGGACTCTGGAAACACCATATATTTT
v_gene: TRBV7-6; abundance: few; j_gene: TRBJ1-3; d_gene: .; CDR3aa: CASKPDHRGNTIYF; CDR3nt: TGTGCCAGCAAACCCGACCATCGGGGAAACACCATATATTTT
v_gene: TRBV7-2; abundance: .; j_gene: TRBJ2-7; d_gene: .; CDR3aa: CASSLGEVLGEQYF; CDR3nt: TGTGCCAGCAGCTTAGGCGAGGTTCTGGGCGAGCAGTACTTC
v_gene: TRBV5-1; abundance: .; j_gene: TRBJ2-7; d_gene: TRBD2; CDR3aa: CASSLVTSGSYEQYF; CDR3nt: TGCGCCAGCAGCTTGGTAACTAGCGGTTCCTACGAGCAGTACTTC
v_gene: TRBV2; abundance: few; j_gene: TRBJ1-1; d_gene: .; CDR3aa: CASSGLTRAFF; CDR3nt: TGTGCCAGCAGTGGGCTTACTAGGGCTTTCTTT
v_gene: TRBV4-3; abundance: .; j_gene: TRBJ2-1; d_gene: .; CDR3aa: CASSQEVGEWEQFF; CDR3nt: TGCGCCAGCAGCCAAGAAGTGGGGGAGTGGGAGCAGTTCTTC
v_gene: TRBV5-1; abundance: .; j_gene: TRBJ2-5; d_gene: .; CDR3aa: CASSQSLTGQETQYF; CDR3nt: TGCGCCAGCAGCCAGTCCTTAACAGGGCAAGAGACCCAGTACTTC
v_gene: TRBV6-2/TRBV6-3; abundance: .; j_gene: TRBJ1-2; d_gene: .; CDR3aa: CASSLTEEVNYGYTF; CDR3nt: TGTGCCAGCAGTTTGACGGAGGAGGTTAACTATGGCTACACCTTC
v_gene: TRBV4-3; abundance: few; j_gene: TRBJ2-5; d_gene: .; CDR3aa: CASSQTGLQGETQYF; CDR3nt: TGCGCCAGCAGCCAAACCGGACTTCAGGGAGAGACCCAGTACTTC
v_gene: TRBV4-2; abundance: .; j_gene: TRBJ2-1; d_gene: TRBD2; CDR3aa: CASSSRLAGGAYNEQFF; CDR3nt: TGTGCCAGCAGCTCACGACTAGCGGGAGGGGCCTACAATGAGCAGTTCTTC
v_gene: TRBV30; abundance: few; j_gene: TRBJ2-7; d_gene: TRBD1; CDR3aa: CAWHTGQGRTYEQYF; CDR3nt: TGTGCCTGGCACACCGGACAGGGCAGGACCTACGAGCAGTACTTC
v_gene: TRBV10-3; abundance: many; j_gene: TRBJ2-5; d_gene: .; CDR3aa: CAISDRRGETQYF; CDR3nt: TGTGCCATCAGTGATCGGAGGGGGGAGACCCAGTACTTC
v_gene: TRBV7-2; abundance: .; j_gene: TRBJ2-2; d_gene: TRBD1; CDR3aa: CASSQQGQANTGELFF; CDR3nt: TGTGCCAGCAGCCAGCAGGGACAGGCGAACACCGGGGAGCTGTTTTTT
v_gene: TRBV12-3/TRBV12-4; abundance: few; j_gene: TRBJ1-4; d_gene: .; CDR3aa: CASTLSRGVTNEKLFF; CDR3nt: TGTGCCAGCACCCTATCCAGGGGAGTTACTAATGAAAAACTGTTTTTT
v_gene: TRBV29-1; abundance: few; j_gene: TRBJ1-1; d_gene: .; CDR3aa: CSVVPMNHGAEAFF; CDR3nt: TGCAGCGTTGTCCCGATGAATCACGGCGCTGAAGCTTTCTTT
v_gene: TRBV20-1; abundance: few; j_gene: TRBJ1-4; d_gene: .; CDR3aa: CSARATRAANEKLFF; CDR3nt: TGCAGTGCTAGAGCTACCCGGGCCGCAAATGAAAAACTGTTTTTT
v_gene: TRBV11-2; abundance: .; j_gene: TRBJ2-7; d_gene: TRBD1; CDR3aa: CASKPTGGYEQYF; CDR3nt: TGTGCCAGCAAACCGACAGGGGGGTACGAGCAGTACTTC
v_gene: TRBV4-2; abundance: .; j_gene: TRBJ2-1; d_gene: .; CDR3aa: CASSQETSWEQFF; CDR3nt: TGTGCCAGCAGCCAGGAAACTAGTTGGGAGCAGTTCTTC
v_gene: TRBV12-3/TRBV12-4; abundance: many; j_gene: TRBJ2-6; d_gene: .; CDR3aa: CASSPGANVLTF; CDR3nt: TGTGCCAGCAGCCCTGGGGCCAACGTCCTGACTTTC
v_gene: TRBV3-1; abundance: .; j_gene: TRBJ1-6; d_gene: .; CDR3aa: CASSQDSQGYSPLHF; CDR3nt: TGTGCCAGCAGCCAAGATTCACAGGGATATTCACCCCTCCACTTT
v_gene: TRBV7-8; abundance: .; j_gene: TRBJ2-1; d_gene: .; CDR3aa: CASSLSVLAYNEQFF; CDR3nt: TGTGCCAGCAGCTTATCAGTCTTAGCTTACAATGAGCAGTTCTTC
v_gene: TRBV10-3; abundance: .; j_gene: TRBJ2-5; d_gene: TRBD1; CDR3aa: CAISDTGTGDQETQYF; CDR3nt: TGTGCCATCAGTGACACCGGGACAGGGGACCAAGAGACCCAGTACTTC
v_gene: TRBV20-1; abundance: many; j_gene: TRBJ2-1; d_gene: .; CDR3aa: CSARGTYLDEQFF; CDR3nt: TGCAGTGCTAGAGGCACCTATCTCGATGAGCAGTTCTTC
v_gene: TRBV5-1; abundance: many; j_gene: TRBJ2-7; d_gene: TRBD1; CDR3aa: CASSLGQGSHEQYF; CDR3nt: TGTGCCAGCAGCCTGGGACAGGGGTCCCACGAGCAGTACTTC